This T cell receptor (beta chain) was documented in a study of blood T cell repertoires in COVID-19. Participant-reported clinical history was the basis for cohort assignment. CDR3 size: 13 residues. The V gene's germline CDR1 is LGHNA and CDR2 YSLEER. V shed 1 base and J 7 bases; nucleotides not matched to a gene: 0. Original handling: The assay estimated nucleated cells by amplifying reference gene primers. The assay was immunoSEQ multiplex PCR, and TCRdb's table has in-frame clones only and misses some. V and J calls and clone size are as listed in that table; D and trimming were resolved from the DNA. The sample lists 200,000 or so clones, approximately 90% seen once, with around 3.8% in the top ten.

The clonotype was recovered from a woman between 40 and 55 years old with acute COVID-19. Source material: PBMCs or T cells enriched from blood (not recorded which). This chain joins TRBV4-3 and TRBJ2-1, with TRBD2 matching over 8 bases. The CDR3 DNA reads as TGCGCCAGCAGCCAAGGACTAGCGAATGAGCAGTTCTTC. This codes for CASSQGLANEQFF.